Included here is one T cell receptor beta chain sequence, with context. Those who donated were healthy bone marrow donors. The PCR made use of 60 Vbeta and 13 Jbeta primers. Clones were sequenced by immunoSEQ multiplex PCR, and TCRdb holds only the in-frame ones, with some missing. The sample yields about 120,000 clones, 75% seen once. This sample was taken from a study of cytomegalovirus exposure and HLA in healthy donors. The receptor's source is a woman between 18 and 30 years old in good health and CMV-seronegative. Sequenced sample: PBMCs.

This CDR3 is CASSEDIYGYTF. CDR3 in DNA: TGTGCCAGCAGTGAGGACATCTATGGCTACACCTTC. The J gene is TRBJ1-2, the V gene TRBV2; D may be TRBD1 (5 bases). The CDR3 runs to 12 residues. V was trimmed by 3 bases and J by 4 bases, leaving 6 bases between them. Germline V gene sequence: CDR1 SNHLY, CDR2 FYNNEI.